This TCR beta chain was profiled in a study of control samples from healthy donors and cancer patients. This clone was picked up one time. V lost 9 bases to trimming and J lost 5 bases, with 17 bases between them. CDR1 SGHAT and CDR2 FQNNGV come from the germline V gene. The CDR3 spans 13 residues. Assay: immunoSEQ multiplex PCR; the TCRdb copy retains only in-frame clones and omits some. The sample carries approximately 150,000 clones, 93% recorded once. The specimen was blood. The sequence was collected from a young man in good health. The chain has TRBV11-2 and TRBJ2-7; D uncertain. CDR3 loop: CASLHPSRNEQYF. CDR3 DNA sequence: TGTGCCAGTCTACATCCTTCGCGCAACGAGCAGTACTTC.